This T cell receptor (beta chain) was identified during a study of blood T cell repertoires in COVID-19. Study-wide background: There were acute and convalescent COVID-19 samples, and they came from the United States, Italy and Spain.

CDR1 and CDR2 from the germline V gene are MDHEN and SYDVKM. V gave up 3 bases and J gave up 8 bases, with 13 bases separating them. CDR3 size: 13 residues. This clone came up once. Generated by immunoSEQ multiplex PCR, the TCRdb table keeps only in-frame clones and is missing some. The sample has around 100,000 clones, about 80% seen once; the top ten hold roughly a third. The sample taken for sequencing was peripheral blood. This chain joins TRBV28 and TRBJ1-1, with D perhaps TRBD1 (6 bases). This clonotype originated in a man in his sixties or seventies with active or convalescent COVID-19. The CDR3 DNA sequence: TGTGCCAGCAGTTTTGACAGGCTATTAGAAGCTTTCTTT. This sequence encodes CASSFDRLLEAFF.